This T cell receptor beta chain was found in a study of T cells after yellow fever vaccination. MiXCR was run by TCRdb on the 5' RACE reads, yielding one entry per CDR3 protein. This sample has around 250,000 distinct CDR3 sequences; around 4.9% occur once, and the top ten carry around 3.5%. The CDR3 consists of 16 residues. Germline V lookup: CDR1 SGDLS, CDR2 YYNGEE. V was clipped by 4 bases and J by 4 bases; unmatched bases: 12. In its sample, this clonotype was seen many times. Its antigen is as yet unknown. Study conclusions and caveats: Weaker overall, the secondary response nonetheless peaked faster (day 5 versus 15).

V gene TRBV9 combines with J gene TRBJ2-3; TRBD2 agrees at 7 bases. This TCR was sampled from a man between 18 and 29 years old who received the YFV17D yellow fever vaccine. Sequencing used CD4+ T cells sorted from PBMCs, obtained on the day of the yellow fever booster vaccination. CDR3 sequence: CASSLIGRGIPDTQYF. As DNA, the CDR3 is TGTGCCAGCAGCCTCATAGGGCGGGGGATCCCAGATACGCAGTATTTT.